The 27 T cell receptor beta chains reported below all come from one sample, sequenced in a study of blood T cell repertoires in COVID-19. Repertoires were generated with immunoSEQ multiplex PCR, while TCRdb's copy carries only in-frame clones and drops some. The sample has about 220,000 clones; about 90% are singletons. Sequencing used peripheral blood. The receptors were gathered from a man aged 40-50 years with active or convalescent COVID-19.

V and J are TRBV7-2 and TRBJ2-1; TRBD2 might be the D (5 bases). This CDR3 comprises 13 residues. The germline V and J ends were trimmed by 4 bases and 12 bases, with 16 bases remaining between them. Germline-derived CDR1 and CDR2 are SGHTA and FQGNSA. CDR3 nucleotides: TGTGCCAGCAGCTATGGCGGGCGTAAGGCGCAGTTCTTC. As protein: CASSYGGRKAQFF.

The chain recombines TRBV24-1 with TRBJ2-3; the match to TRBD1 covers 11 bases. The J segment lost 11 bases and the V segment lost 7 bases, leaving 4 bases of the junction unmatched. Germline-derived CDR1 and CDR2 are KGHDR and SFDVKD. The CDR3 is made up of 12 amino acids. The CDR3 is CATRGQGEKQYF. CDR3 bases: TGTGCCACCAGGGGACAGGGGGAGAAGCAGTATTTT.

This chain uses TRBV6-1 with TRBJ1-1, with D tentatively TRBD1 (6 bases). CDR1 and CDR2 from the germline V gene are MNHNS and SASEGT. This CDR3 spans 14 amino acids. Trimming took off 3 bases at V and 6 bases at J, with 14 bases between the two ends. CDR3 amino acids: CASSDGTKRAEAFF. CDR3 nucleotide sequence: TGTGCCAGCAGTGACGGGACAAAGAGAGCTGAAGCTTTCTTT.

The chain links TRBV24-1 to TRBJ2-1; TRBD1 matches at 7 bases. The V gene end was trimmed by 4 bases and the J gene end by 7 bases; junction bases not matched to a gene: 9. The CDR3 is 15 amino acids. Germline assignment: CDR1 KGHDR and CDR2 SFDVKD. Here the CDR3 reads CATSDRRYRGNEQFF. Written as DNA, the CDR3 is TGTGCCACCAGTGACCGTCGGTACAGGGGTAATGAGCAGTTCTTC.

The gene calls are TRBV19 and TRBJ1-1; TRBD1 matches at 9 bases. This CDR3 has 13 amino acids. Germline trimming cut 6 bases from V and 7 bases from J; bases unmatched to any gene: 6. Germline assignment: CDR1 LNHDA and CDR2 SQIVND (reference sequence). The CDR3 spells CASSETGGGEAFF. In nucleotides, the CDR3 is TGTGCCAGTAGCGAAACAGGGGGCGGTGAAGCTTTCTTT. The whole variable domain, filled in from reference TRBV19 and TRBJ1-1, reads DGGITQSPKYLFRKEGQNVTLSCEQNLNHDAMYWYRQDPGQGLRLIYYSQIVNDFQKGDIAEGYSVSREKKESFPLTVTSAQKNPTAFYLCASSETGGGEAFFGQGTRLTVV.

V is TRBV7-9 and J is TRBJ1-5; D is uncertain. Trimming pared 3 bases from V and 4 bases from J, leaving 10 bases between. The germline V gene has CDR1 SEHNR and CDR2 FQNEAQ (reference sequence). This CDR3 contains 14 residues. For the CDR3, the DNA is TGTGCCAGCAGCTTTATGACGGGAAATCAGCCCCAGCATTTT. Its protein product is CASSFMTGNQPQHF.

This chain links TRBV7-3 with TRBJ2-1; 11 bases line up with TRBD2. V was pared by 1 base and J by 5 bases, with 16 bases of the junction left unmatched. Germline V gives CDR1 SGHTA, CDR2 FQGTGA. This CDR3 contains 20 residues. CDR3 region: CASSLRSGGLAGGVNNEQFF. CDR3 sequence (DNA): TGTGCCAGCAGCTTAAGGTCGGGCGGGCTAGCGGGAGGTGTGAACAATGAGCAGTTCTTC. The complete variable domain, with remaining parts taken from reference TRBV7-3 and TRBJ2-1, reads GAGVSQTPSNKVTEKGKYVELRCDPISGHTALYWYRQSLGQGPEFLIYFQGTGAADDSGLPNDRFFAVRPEGSVSTLKIQRTERGDSAVYLCASSLRSGGLAGGVNNEQFFGPGTRLTVL.

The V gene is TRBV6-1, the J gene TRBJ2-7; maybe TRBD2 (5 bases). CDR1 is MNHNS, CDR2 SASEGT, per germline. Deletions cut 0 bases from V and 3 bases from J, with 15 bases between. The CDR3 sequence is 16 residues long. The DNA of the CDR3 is TGTGCCAGCAGTGAAGCGCGAGGGCCCCGCATCTACGAGCAGTACTTC. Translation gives CASSEARGPRIYEQYF.

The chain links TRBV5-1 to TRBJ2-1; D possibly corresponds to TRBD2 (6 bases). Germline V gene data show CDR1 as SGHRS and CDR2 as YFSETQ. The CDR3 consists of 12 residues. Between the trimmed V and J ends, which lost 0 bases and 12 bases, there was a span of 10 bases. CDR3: CASSLVAGLQFF. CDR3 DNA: TGCGCCAGCAGCTTGGTGGCGGGACTGCAGTTCTTC.

The CDR3 protein is CASSPGQGRKTQYF. The CDR3 region has the DNA TGTGCCAGCAGTCCCGGACAGGGACGAAAGACCCAGTACTTC. The chain joins TRBV28 to TRBJ2-5, with TRBD1 identical over 8 bases. V shed 5 bases and J 6 bases; nucleotides not matched to a gene: 8. Per the germline V gene, CDR1 is MDHEN and CDR2 is SYDVKM. The CDR3 is 14 amino acids.

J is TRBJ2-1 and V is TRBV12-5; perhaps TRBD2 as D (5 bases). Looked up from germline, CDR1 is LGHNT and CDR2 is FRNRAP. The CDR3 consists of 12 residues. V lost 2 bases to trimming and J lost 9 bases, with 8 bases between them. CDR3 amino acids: CASGLPGGEQFF. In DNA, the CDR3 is TGTGCTAGTGGTTTGCCCGGAGGTGAGCAGTTCTTC.

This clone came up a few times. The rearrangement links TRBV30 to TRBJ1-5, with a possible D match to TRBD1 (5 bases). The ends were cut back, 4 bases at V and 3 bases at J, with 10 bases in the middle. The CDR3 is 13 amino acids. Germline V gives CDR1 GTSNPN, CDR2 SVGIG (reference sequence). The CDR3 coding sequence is TGTGCCTGGACCGACAGCTTCAATCAGCCCCAGCATTTT. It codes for CAWTDSFNQPQHF.

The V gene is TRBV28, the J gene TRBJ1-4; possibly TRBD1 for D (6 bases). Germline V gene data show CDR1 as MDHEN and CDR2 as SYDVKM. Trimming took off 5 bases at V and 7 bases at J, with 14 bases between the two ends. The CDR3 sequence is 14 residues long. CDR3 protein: CASSQTGSGEKLFF. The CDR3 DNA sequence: TGTGCCAGCAGTCAGACAGGCAGCGGTGAAAAACTGTTTTTT.

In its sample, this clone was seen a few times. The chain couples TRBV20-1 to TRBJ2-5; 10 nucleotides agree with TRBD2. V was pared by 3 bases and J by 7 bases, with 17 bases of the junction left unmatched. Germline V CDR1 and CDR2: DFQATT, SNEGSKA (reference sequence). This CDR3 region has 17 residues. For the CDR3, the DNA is TGCAGTGCTAGTGTCGCAGGACTAGCGGCGCGTATCGGGACCCAGTACTTC. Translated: CSASVAGLAARIGTQYF.

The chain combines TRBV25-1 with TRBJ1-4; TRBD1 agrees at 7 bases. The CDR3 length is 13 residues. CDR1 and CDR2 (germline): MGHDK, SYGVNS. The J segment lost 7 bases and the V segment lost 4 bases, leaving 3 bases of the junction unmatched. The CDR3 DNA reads TGTGCCAGCAGTGTGGGACAGTCTGAAAAACTGTTTTTT. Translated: CASSVGQSEKLFF. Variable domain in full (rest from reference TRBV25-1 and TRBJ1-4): EADIYQTPRYLVIGTGKKITLECSQTMGHDKMYWYQQDPGMELHLIHYSYGVNSTEKGDLSSESTVSRIRTEHFPLTLESARPSHTSQYLCASSVGQSEKLFFGSGTQLSVL.

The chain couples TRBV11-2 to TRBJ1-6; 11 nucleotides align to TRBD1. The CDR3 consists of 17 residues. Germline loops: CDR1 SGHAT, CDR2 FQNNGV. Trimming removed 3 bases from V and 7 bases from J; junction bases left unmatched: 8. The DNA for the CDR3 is TGTGCCAGCAGCTTCGCCGGACAGGGGGCTAAGAATTCACCCCTCCACTTT. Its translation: CASSFAGQGAKNSPLHF. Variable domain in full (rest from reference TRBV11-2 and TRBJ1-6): EAGVAQSPRYKIIEKRQSVAFWCNPISGHATLYWYQQILGQGPKLLIQFQNNGVVDDSQLPKDRFSAERLKGVDSTLKIQPAKLEDSAVYLCASSFAGQGAKNSPLHFGNGTRLTVT.

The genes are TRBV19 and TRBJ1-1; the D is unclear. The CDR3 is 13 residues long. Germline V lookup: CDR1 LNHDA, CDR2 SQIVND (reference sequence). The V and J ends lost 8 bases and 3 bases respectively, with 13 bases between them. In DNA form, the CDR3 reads TGTGCCAGTGGTGAGTTCTTGGACACTGAAGCTTTCTTT. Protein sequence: CASGEFLDTEAFF.

CDR3: CAWSVVLYGRAGYTF. CDR3 DNA sequence: TGTGCCTGGAGTGTCGTACTATATGGGAGAGCGGGCTACACCTTC. This sequence joins TRBV30 and TRBJ1-2, with D unresolved. The CDR3 covers 15 residues. Germline V CDR1 and CDR2: GTSNPN, SVGIG (reference sequence). V gave up 0 bases and J gave up 8 bases, with 19 bases separating them.

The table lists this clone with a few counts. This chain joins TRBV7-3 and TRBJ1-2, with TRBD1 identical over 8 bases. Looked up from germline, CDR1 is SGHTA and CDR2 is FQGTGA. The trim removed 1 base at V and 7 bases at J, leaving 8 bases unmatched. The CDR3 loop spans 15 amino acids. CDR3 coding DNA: TGTGCCAGCAGCTTAAAACCGGACAGGGACAGTGGCTACACCTTC. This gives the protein CASSLKPDRDSGYTF.

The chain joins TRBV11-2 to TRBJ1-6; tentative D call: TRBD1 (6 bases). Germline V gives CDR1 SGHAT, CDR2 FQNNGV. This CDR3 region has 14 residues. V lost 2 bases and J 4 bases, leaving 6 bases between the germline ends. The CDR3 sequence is CASSLQGYNSPLHF. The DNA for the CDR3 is TGTGCCAGCAGCTTACAGGGGTATAATTCACCCCTCCACTTT.

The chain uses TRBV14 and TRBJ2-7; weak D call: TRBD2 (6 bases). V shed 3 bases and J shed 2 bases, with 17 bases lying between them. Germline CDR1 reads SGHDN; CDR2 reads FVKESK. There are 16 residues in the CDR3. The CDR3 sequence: CASSHLGLHRAYEQYF. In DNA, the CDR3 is TGTGCCAGCAGCCACTTGGGACTCCACCGGGCCTACGAGCAGTACTTC.

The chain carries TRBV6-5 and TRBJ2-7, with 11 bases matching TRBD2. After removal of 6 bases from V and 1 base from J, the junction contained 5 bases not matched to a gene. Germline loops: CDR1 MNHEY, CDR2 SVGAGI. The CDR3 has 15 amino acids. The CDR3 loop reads CASRTSGMVSYEQYF. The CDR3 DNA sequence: TGTGCCAGCAGGACTAGCGGGATGGTATCCTACGAGCAGTACTTC.

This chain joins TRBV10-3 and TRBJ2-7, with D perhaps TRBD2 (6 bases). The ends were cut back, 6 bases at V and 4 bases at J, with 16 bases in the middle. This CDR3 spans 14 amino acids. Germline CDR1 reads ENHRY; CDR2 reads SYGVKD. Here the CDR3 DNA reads TGTGCCATCAGCGCCGGGGTGGAGGGTTACGAGCAGTACTTC. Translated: CAISAGVEGYEQYF.

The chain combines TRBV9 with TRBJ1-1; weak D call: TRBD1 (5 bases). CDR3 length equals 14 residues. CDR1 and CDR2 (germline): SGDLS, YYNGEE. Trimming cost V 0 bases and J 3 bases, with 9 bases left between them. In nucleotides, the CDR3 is TGTGCCAGCAGCGTAGGTGGGGGGTACACTGAAGCTTTCTTT. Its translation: CASSVGGGYTEAFF.

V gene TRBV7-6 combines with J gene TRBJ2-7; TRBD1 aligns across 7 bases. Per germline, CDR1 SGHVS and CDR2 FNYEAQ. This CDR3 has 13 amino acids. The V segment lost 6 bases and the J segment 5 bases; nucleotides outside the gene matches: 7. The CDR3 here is CASSRRGGDEQYF. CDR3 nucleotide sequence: TGTGCCAGCAGTCGCCGAGGGGGCGACGAGCAGTACTTC.

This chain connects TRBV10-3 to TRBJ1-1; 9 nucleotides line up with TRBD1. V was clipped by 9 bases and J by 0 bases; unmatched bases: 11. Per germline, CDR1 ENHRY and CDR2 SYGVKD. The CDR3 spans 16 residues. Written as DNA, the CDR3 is TGTGCCATTGCCCTGTCAGACAGGGGGTTGAACACTGAAGCTTTCTTT. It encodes CAIALSDRGLNTEAFF.

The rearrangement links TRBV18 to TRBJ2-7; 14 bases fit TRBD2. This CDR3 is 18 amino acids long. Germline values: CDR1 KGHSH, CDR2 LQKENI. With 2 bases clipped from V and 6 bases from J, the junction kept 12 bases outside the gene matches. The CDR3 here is CASSPDSPTSGRASEQYF. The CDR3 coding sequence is TGTGCCAGCTCACCAGACAGCCCGACTAGCGGGAGGGCTAGCGAGCAGTACTTC.